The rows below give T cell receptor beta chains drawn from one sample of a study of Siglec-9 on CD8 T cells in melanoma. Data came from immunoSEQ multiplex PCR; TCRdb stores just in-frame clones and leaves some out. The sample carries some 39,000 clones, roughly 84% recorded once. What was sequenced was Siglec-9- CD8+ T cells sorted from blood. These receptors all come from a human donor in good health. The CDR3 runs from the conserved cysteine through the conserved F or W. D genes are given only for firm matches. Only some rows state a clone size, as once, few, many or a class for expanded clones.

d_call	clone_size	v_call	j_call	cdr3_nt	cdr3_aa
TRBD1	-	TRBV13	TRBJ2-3	TGTGCCAGCAGCTTAGGAACAGGGGGCACAGATACGCAGTATTTT	CASSLGTGGTDTQYF
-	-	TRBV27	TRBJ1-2	TGTGCCAGCAGTTCCTCGACAGGTCCACTTAACTATGGCTACACCTTC	CASSSSTGPLNYGYTF
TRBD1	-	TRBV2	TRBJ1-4	TGTGCCAGCAAGGCGGGGAATGACAGGGGGTGGTATGAAAAACTGTTTTTT	CASKAGNDRGWYEKLFF
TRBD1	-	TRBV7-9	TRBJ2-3	TGTGCCAGCAGTTCACCGGGACAGGGACCAGATACGCAGTATTTT	CASSSPGQGPDTQYF
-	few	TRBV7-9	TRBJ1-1	TGTGCCAGCAGCTTCTTGAACACTGAAGCTTTCTTT	CASSFLNTEAFF
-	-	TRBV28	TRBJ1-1	TGTGCCAGCAGTTTAGATGTTGGTGAAGCTTTCTTT	CASSLDVGEAFF
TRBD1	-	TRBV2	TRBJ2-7	TGTGCCAGCAGTGCCGGGACAGGGGTCTCCTACGAGCAGTACTTC	CASSAGTGVSYEQYF
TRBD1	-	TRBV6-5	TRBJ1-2	TGTGCCAGCAGTTACTCGGCGACAGGGGCTGCTGGCTACACCTTC	CASSYSATGAAGYTF
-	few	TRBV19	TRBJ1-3	TGTGCCAGTAGTTTACTAGGAAGTACCATATATTTT	CASSLLGSTIYF
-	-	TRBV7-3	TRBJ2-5	TGTGCCAGCAGCTTAAGCGGGGAAGGGCGGCAAGAGACCCAGTACTTC	CASSLSGEGRQETQYF
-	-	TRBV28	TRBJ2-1	TGTGCCAGCTCATTAGGAAGCTTCATCGAGCAGTTCTTC	CASSLGSFIEQFF
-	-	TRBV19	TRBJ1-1	TGTGCCAGTAGTATTCGTGGGGAGGGGGGAATCACTGAAGCTTTCTTT	CASSIRGEGGITEAFF
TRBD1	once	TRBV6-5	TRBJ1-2	TGTGCCAGCAGGTTAGGGGGCGCGAACTATGGCTACACCTTC	CASRLGGANYGYTF
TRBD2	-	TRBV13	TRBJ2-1	TGTGCCAGCAGCTTAGTAGCGGGGAGCTCCTACAATGAGCAGTTCTTC	CASSLVAGSSYNEQFF
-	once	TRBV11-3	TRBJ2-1	TGTGCCAGCAGCCCTAGGGACAATGAGCAGTTCTTC	CASSPRDNEQFF
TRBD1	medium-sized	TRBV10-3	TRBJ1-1	TGTGCCATCAGTGACTTCACAGGGGGGGATTTAAAGACTGAAGCTTTCTTT	CAISDFTGGDLKTEAFF
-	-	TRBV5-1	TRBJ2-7	TGCGCCAGCGCCGAGGGCAGGTTATTCTACGAGCAGTACTTC	CASAEGRLFYEQYF
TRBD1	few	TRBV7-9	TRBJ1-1	TGTGCCAGCAGCTTAGGAAGACAGGGTGACACTGAAGCTTTCTTT	CASSLGRQGDTEAFF
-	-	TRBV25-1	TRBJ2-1	TGTGCCAGCAAAGAATCTGGCCTCTACAATGAGCAGTTCTTC	CASKESGLYNEQFF
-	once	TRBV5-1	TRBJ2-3	TGCGCCAGCAGCTTGGAAGGGGGGCGCACAGATACGCAGTATTTT	CASSLEGGRTDTQYF
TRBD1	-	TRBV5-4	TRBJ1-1	TGTGCCAGCATGCCGACAGGGGGCACTGAAGCTTTCTTT	CASMPTGGTEAFF
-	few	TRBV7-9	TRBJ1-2	TGTGCCAGCAGCCCATTCCCGGGAATGGGCTATGGCTACACCTTC	CASSPFPGMGYGYTF
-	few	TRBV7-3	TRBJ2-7	TGTGCCAGCAGCTTAGGGGTTTCGCCTGCCGAGCAGTACTTC	CASSLGVSPAEQYF
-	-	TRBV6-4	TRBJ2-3	TGTGCCAGCGCCCATGCGGTTACAGATACGCAGTATTTT	CASAHAVTDTQYF
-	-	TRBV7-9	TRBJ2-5	TGTGCCAGCAGCTTATACAAAGGGAAAGGCCAAGAGACCCAGTACTTC	CASSLYKGKGQETQYF
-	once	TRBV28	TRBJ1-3	TGTGCCAGCGGGGTACGGGGGGCCCCGACATTCTCTGGAAACACCATATATTTT	CASGVRGAPTFSGNTIYF